This paragraph reports one T cell receptor (beta chain). The antigen it binds to is not known. Qualities for individual bases were not recorded, and no much larger clone is one base off. This record comes from a study of technical replicates of blood from a few donors (dated by TCRdb to 2016 to 2017). Taken from the germline V gene (reference sequence), the CDR1 and CDR2 loops are LNHNV and YYDKDF. V is cut back by 0 bases and J by 2 bases, with 8 bases in the junction unmatched. The CDR3 numbers 18 residues from cysteine through phenylalanine. The retained sequence is limited to the CDR3, 54 bases, with the frame set at the first base. The library relied on the immunoSEQ multiplex PCR assay. TCRdb re-hosts the immuneACCESS table, in-frame sequences only. Its copies lack some clones; in the studies checked, an unresolved V gene accounts for under half of them, and the cause for the rest is not known. The table for this sample lists around 72,000 clones; 92% of them were counted only once. Of the sample, approximately 0.39% is held by the ten largest clones.

This sequence uses TRBV15 and TRBJ2-1; the junction holds 9 bases that match TRBD1. The receptor was derived from a human donor in good health. Sequenced material: T cells isolated from PBMCs. The DNA sequence reads TGTGCCACCAGCAGAGATGAGGTGGGACAGGGCCCCTACAATGAGCAGTTCTTC. Its translation is CATSRDEVGQGPYNEQFF.